These 3 T cell receptor beta chains came from one sample sequenced in a study of spatial heterogeneity in lung cancer. General observations from the study: Intratumoral expanded alpha and beta TCR counts were found to track tumor mutation counts.

Time point defined: sample taken at primary tumor resection. Their antigens are not known. TCRdb re-called the 5' RACE reads with MiXCR, one entry per CDR3 protein. The table records some 7,700 distinct CDR3 sequences, approximately 9.3% of them present only once. The sequenced sample was lung tumor tissue, obtained at surgery. Every receptor here comes from a male donor with early-stage non-small cell lung cancer.

Sample share makes this clonotype medium-sized. J is TRBJ2-1 and V is TRBV28, with D unresolved. From germline, CDR1 is MDHEN and CDR2 SYDVKM. V lost 3 bases and J lost 7, with 10 bases in between. This CDR3 region has 13 residues. CDR3 DNA sequence: TGTGCCAGCAGTTTGGTCTGGAGAAATGAGCAGTTCTTC. This gives the protein CASSLVWRNEQFF.

This clonotype was seen at least ten times. The gene calls are TRBV5-1 and TRBJ2-2, with D possibly TRBD1 on 5 matching bases. Between the trimmed V and J ends, which lost 3 bases and 4 bases, there was a span of 13 bases. The CDR3 covers 15 residues. The V gene's germline CDR1 is SGHRS and CDR2 YFSETQ. The chain's CDR3 is CASSWGERATGELFF. CDR3 coding DNA: TGCGCCAGCAGCTGGGGCGAGCGCGCCACCGGGGAGCTGTTTTTT. Supplemented by reference TRBV5-1 and TRBJ2-2, the full variable domain reads KAGVTQTPRYLIKTRGQQVTLSCSPISGHRSVSWYQQTPGQGLQFLFEYFSETQRNKGNFPGRFSGRQFSNSRSEMNVSTLELGDSALYLCASSWGERATGELFFGEGSRLTVL.

The table lists this clonotype with many counts. The genes are TRBV6-1 and TRBJ2-3; weak D call: TRBD1 (5 bases). Germline CDR1 and CDR2: MNHNS and SASEGT. V was shortened by 7 bases and J by 2 bases, with 10 bases between the two germline ends. This CDR3 is built from 13 residues. CDR3 sequence: CASIRQFTDTQYF. In nucleotides, the CDR3 is TGTGCCAGCATAAGACAGTTCACAGATACGCAGTATTTT.